Shown below are 2 T cell receptor beta chains from a single sample sequenced in a study of high-grade serous ovarian cancer treatment subgroups (TCRdb year 2021). The tumor samples were collected prior to definitive surgery or chemotherapy. The library was obtained by the immunoSEQ multiplex PCR assay. Here the immuneACCESS table is served through TCRdb, limited to in-frame sequences with V and J called. Missing clones are a known gap in these copies; in checked studies unresolved V genes cover under half, and the rest lacks a known reason. The sample table holds a few thousand clones, of which 70% to 85% were seen once. The ten largest clonotypes hold over 9% of the sample. The sequencing input was tumor tissue. Receptors were obtained from a human donor with high-grade serous ovarian cancer.

This clone appeared once. The genes are TRBV7-2 and TRBJ2-7, with a weak D call TRBD1 (6 bases). CDR1 and CDR2 (germline): SGHTA, FQGNSA. Trimming stripped 0 bases from V and 5 bases from J, with 11 bases between. This CDR3 is built from 14 residues. CDR3 in DNA: TGTGCCAGCAGCTTAGCGGCAGGGGCCAACGAGCAGTACTTC. Its translation is CASSLAAGANEQYF.

This chain joins TRBV5-1 and TRBJ2-5, with 12 bases lining up with TRBD2. The CDR3 length is 18 residues. The germline gives CDR1 SGHRS, CDR2 YFSETQ. Germline trimming cut 4 bases from V and 5 bases from J; bases unmatched to any gene: 15. The DNA of the CDR3 is TGCGCCAGCAGCCCTCGACTAGCGGGGGTTAACACAGGGGAGACCCAGTACTTC. Translated, it gives CASSPRLAGVNTGETQYF. Complete variable domain (other parts from reference TRBV5-1 and TRBJ2-5): KAGVTQTPRYLIKTRGQQVTLSCSPISGHRSVSWYQQTPGQGLQFLFEYFSETQRNKGNFPGRFSGRQFSNSRSEMNVSTLELGDSALYLCASSPRLAGVNTGETQYFGPGTRLLVL.